The source of this TCR beta chain is a study of T-cell reconstitution after alpha-beta-depleted transplantation in children (dated by TCRdb to between 2015 and 2016). Regarding the research as a whole: Using TCR repertoire profiling, the study followed T-cell immune reconstitution in a quantitative way in children after TCRalphabeta/CD19-depleted allogeneic hematopoietic cell transplantation. Study-wide findings and limitations: Over the following months the frequencies of hyperexpanded clones went down, and after one year T-cell counts and TCRbeta diversity were mostly credited to newly produced T cells. In some patients, the high TCRbeta diversity seen at day 60 was put down to recipient T cells and intrathymic progenitors that had survived conditioning. The apparently early recovery of alphabetaT-cell counts about two months after transplant reportedly depended on only several hundred rapidly expanded clones that came from non-depleted graft cells.

The protocol used for the library was PCR. Data came from an Illumina HiSeq 2500. TCR library preparation used molecular barcoding, with unique molecular identifiers applied to normalize quantification of the TCRbeta repertoire. Using fastp at Q25 and MiXCR, TCRdb reprocessed the public reads and kept productive beta chains. When rows share a CDR3 protein, they turn into one entry using the most common DNA and genes. This sample comprises 200,000 to 250,000 distinct CDR3 sequences, under 8.5% of them detected only once. About 40% of the sample goes to the ten largest clones. On this clonotype itself: Its antigen target is currently unknown. Base qualities are not provided; no much larger clone lies one nucleotide away.

The germline V gene specifies SGHDT as CDR1 and YYEEEE as CDR2. Trimming takes 5 bases off V and 1 base off J; junction bases not matched to a gene: 7. Including the terminal cysteine and phenylalanine, the CDR3 comprises 16 residues. Only CDR3 DNA is held: 48 bases, read in frame from base 1. Sample treatment or condition, as interpreted from the label and publication: allogeneic hematopoietic cell transplantation with graft depleted of TCRalphabeta T cells and CD19 B cells. The transplant recipients were children given TCRalphabeta/CD19-depleted allogeneic hematopoietic cell grafts. The chain uses TRBV5-6 and TRBJ2-2, with 8 bases matching TRBD1. This receptor was taken from a male patient between 2 and 10 years old who had a stem cell transplant for acute myeloid leukemia, so the T cells may come from the graft donor. Sample: PBMCs, mostly from graft donor cells, taken 360 days after TCRalphabeta/CD19-depleted stem cell transplant. The nucleotide sequence reads as follows: TGTGCCAGCAGTCCTACAGGGGGATGGAACACCGGGGAGCTGTTTTTT. Its amino acids are CASSPTGGWNTGELFF.